These 18 T cell receptor beta chains were sequenced from one sample in a study of T-cell memory formation after mild COVID-19. TCRdb processed the 5' RACE reads anew with MiXCR; each CDR3 protein has one entry. The data contain approximately 340,000 distinct CDR3 sequences, approximately 13% of them singletons. Sequences were obtained from PBMCs or a T cell subset sorted from them (not recorded which). Receptor source: a man aged 18 to 30 who had mild COVID-19 (a few samples of this study predate the infection). Cell type and time point are not known.

This clonotype was picked up a small number of times. V is TRBV6-5 and J is TRBJ2-2; D might be TRBD2 (7 bases). Germline-derived CDR1 and CDR2 are MNHEY and SVGAGI. CDR3 length: 15 residues. V was shortened by 2 bases and J by 7 bases, with 14 bases between the two germline ends. CDR3 loop: CASSYRGGLNGELFF. CDR3 in DNA: TGTGCCAGCAGTTACAGGGGGGGGCTGAACGGGGAGCTGTTTTTT.

This clonotype was seen more than once but under ten times. The chain couples TRBV4-3 to TRBJ2-7, with a tentative D call TRBD1 (5 bases). The V gene lost 2 bases and the J gene lost 0 bases, with 11 bases spanning the gap. The CDR3 is made up of 15 amino acids. Germline V gene lookup returns CDR1 LGHNA and CDR2 YSLEER. The CDR3: CASSQNLQVSYEQYF. The CDR3 nucleotides read TGCGCCAGCAGCCAAAATTTACAGGTCTCCTACGAGCAGTACTTC.

The sample holds a few counts of this clonotype. The CDR3 region is CASSLGLQGTEAFF. CDR3 nucleotides: TGTGCCAGCAGCTTAGGTCTCCAGGGGACTGAAGCTTTCTTT. The V gene is TRBV7-9, the J gene TRBJ1-1; D possibly corresponds to TRBD1 (6 bases). CDR1 SEHNR and CDR2 FQNEAQ come from the germline V gene (reference sequence). V was shortened by 1 base and J by 5 bases, with 11 bases between the two germline ends. CDR3 length: 14 amino acids.

This clonotype was found many times. The rearrangement uses TRBV5-5 and TRBJ1-2, with D tentatively TRBD1 (5 bases). Trimming removed 0 bases at V and 1 base at J, with 10 bases between. Germline V gives CDR1 SGHKS, CDR2 YYEKEE (reference sequence). The CDR3 loop spans 15 amino acids. The CDR3 bases are TGTGCCAGCAGCTTGGGAGCAGGGAATAACTATGGCTACACCTTC. It yields the protein CASSLGAGNNYGYTF.

This rearrangement joins TRBV7-2 to TRBJ1-1, with 7 bases matching TRBD1. The CDR3 consists of 12 residues. Germline CDR1 SGHTA, CDR2 FQGNSA. J lost 11 bases, V lost 5 bases, and 8 bases had no gene match. The DNA for the CDR3 is TGTGCCAGCAGCCAAGGGGGCCAGGCGGCTTTCTTT. Translating it yields CASSQGGQAAFF.

This clonotype was detected a few times. The chain couples TRBV7-9 to TRBJ2-3, with D maybe TRBD1 (6 bases). The CDR3 has 15 amino acids. Germline V gene sequence: CDR1 SEHNR, CDR2 FQNEAQ (reference sequence). The V gene lost 5 bases and the J gene lost 0 bases, with 12 bases spanning the gap. CDR3 protein: CASSIGQTSTDTQYF. The CDR3 nucleotides are TGTGCCAGCAGCATTGGACAGACTAGCACAGATACGCAGTATTTT.

This chain links TRBV4-3 with TRBJ1-6; 7 bases are shared with TRBD1. CDR1 and CDR2 (germline): LGHNA, YSLEER. This CDR3 has 17 amino acids. J gave up 8 bases and V 0 bases, and 10 bases lay outside the gene matches. The CDR3 DNA sequence: TGCGCCAGCAGCCAAGAACTCATAGGGGGCGCGGATTCACCCCTCCACTTT. Translated, it gives CASSQELIGGADSPLHF.

The gene calls are TRBV30 and TRBJ1-1, with no clear D. The V end was cut by 0 bases, the J end by 4 bases, with 12 bases between. CDR1 is GTSNPN and CDR2 is SVGIG in the germline V gene (reference sequence). The CDR3 has 14 amino acids. CDR3 amino acids: CAWSVLTQSTEAFF. The CDR3, as DNA: TGTGCCTGGAGTGTCCTGACTCAGAGCACTGAAGCTTTCTTT. The whole variable domain, filled in from reference TRBV30 and TRBJ1-1, reads SQTIHQWPATLVQPVGSPLSLECTVEGTSNPNLYWYRQAAGRGLQLLFYSVGIGQISSEVPQNLSASRPQDRQFILSSKKLLLSDSGFYLCAWSVLTQSTEAFFGQGTRLTVV.

The V gene is TRBV27, the J gene TRBJ2-7, with 8 nucleotides matching TRBD2. The CDR3 runs to 15 residues. V trimming: 4 bases; J trimming: 3 bases; junction bases outside the gene matches: 8. In germline, CDR1 is MNHEY, CDR2 SMNVEV (reference sequence). This CDR3 is CASSSLGLAGYEQYF. CDR3 DNA sequence: TGTGCCAGCAGTTCCCTCGGACTAGCCGGCTACGAGCAGTACTTC.

This sequence joins TRBV20-1 and TRBJ2-1; TRBD2 matches at 8 bases. The CDR3 covers 15 residues. Germline CDR1 reads DFQATT; CDR2 reads SNEGSKA (reference sequence). Unmatched junction bases numbered 15, after V lost 6 bases and J lost 8 bases. CDR3 in amino acids: CSATHAGGRVDEQFF. DNA of the CDR3: TGCAGTGCCACCCATGCGGGGGGCCGTGTTGATGAGCAGTTCTTC.

This clonotype has only a few counts. The genes are TRBV12-3 or TRBV12-4 and TRBJ1-2; D might be TRBD1 (5 bases). The CDR3 consists of 16 residues. V was pared by 6 bases and J by 8 bases, with 25 bases between. DNA of the CDR3: TGTGCCAGCAGACCCCTCTCCAGGGAGGTCTATGGAGGCTACACCTTC. Translated, it gives CASRPLSREVYGGYTF.

The sample holds a few counts of this clonotype. The rearrangement links TRBV4-1 to TRBJ1-1, with 8 bases fitting TRBD1. The germline V gene has CDR1 MGHRA and CDR2 YSYEKL. With 0 bases clipped from V and 0 bases from J, the junction kept 6 bases outside the gene matches. This CDR3 spans 17 amino acids. The CDR3: CASSQERTGLMNTEAFF. The CDR3 bases are TGCGCCAGCAGCCAAGAACGGACAGGGTTGATGAACACTGAAGCTTTCTTT.

This rearrangement joins TRBV6-1 to TRBJ2-1; no firm D call. The CDR3 totals 12 residues. Germline-derived CDR1 and CDR2 are MNHNS and SASEGT. Deletions cut 6 bases from V and 6 bases from J, with 9 bases between. This chain's CDR3 is CASRTGLNEQFF. The CDR3 DNA sequence: TGTGCCAGCAGGACGGGCCTCAATGAGCAGTTCTTC.

This clonotype turned up a few times. V gene TRBV4-3 combines with J gene TRBJ1-6; a possible D gene is TRBD1 (6 bases). Germline-derived CDR1 and CDR2 are LGHNA and YSLEER. CDR3 length: 16 amino acids. V shed 1 base and J shed 8 bases, with 15 bases lying between them. For the CDR3, the DNA is TGCGCCAGCAGCCAAGCAGTCAGGGGAGGGGATTCACCCCTCCACTTT. Amino acids: CASSQAVRGGDSPLHF.

This clonotype was seen many times. The rearrangement links TRBV5-4 to TRBJ2-5; D remains ambiguous. The length of the CDR3 is 14 residues. Trimming took 0 bases from V and 1 from J, leaving 7 bases between them. Germline CDR1 is SGHNT and CDR2 is YYREEE (reference sequence). The CDR3 loop is CASSLGRVQETQYF. In DNA, the CDR3 is TGTGCCAGCAGCTTGGGTCGGGTCCAAGAGACCCAGTACTTC.

This chain joins TRBV27 and TRBJ2-6; D is uncertain. CDR3 length: 15 residues. Trimming stripped 4 bases from V and 4 bases from J, with 11 bases between. Germline V gene lookup returns CDR1 MNHEY and CDR2 SMNVEV (reference sequence). The CDR3 region has the DNA TGTGCCAGCAGTTCCTCGGCACACGGGGCCAACGTCCTGACTTTC. The encoded protein is CASSSSAHGANVLTF. The variable domain in full, with the rest retrieved from reference TRBV27 and TRBJ2-6, is EAQVTQNPRYLITVTGKKLTVTCSQNMNHEYMSWYRQDPGLGLRQIYYSMNVEVTDKGDVPEGYKVSRKEKRNFPLILESPSPNQTSLYFCASSSSAHGANVLTFGAGSRLTVL.

The rearrangement joins TRBV10-3 to TRBJ1-2, with a possible D match to TRBD1 (6 bases). The CDR3 contains 14 residues. V lost 4 bases and J lost 3, with 12 bases in between. Germline CDR1 and CDR2: ENHRY and SYGVKD. This CDR3 reads CAISAANRDYGYTF. The CDR3 coding sequence is TGTGCCATCAGTGCCGCAAACAGGGACTATGGCTACACCTTC.

This clonotype was seen many times. Germline is not matched at one junction end, which may reflect a read error. This chain links TRBV4-3 with TRBJ1-5; D not certain. Looked up from germline, CDR1 is LGHNA and CDR2 is YSLEER. The CDR3 consists of 13 residues. CDR3 loop: CASSQDGNQPQHF. The CDR3, as DNA: TGTGCCAGCAGCCAAGACGGCAATCAGCCCCAGCATTTT.